The 25 T cell receptor beta chains presented below share a single source sample, sequenced in a study of shared clonotypes between healthy human individuals. TCRdb's table, derived via immunoSEQ multiplex PCR, lists solely in-frame clones and lacks some. The data show 330,000 or so clones, 73% seen once. Sequencing was performed on memory CD4+ T cells sorted from blood. Subset of the sample: CD45RA-negative fraction. The source is a man aged 30-40 years in good health.

The chain joins TRBV6-1 to TRBJ1-5, with no clear D. V was pared by 4 bases and J by 6 bases, with 19 bases between. Germline V gene lookup returns CDR1 MNHNS and CDR2 SASEGT. The CDR3 is 16 amino acids. CDR3 DNA sequence: TGTGCCAGCAGTGCCGGCTTTGCGACCATAGGTCAGCCCCAGCATTTT. Protein: CASSAGFATIGQPQHF.

The V gene is TRBV14, the J gene TRBJ1-1; D possibly corresponds to TRBD1 (5 bases). CDR1 is SGHDN, CDR2 FVKESK, per germline. This CDR3 comprises 13 residues. Trimming shortened V by 0 bases and J by 5 bases, and 7 bases separated the two germline ends. This CDR3 is CASSQDRETEAFF. The CDR3 DNA sequence: TGTGCCAGCAGCCAAGACAGGGAGACTGAAGCTTTCTTT.

On this clone itself: The same CDR3 can be traced to other DNA sequences in this sample. The rearrangement uses TRBV7-2 and TRBJ2-5; D gene unclear. CDR3 size: 12 residues. The V end was cut by 2 bases, the J end by 4 bases, with 5 bases between. Germline assignment: CDR1 SGHTA and CDR2 FQGNSA. The CDR3 DNA follows: TGTGCCAGCAGCTTATTGCGAGAGACCCAGTACTTC. Protein: CASSLLRETQYF.

This clone was counted a few times. The CDR3 DNA reads as TGTGCCAGCAGCCAATCGCAGACGGCAACTAATGAAAAACTGTTTTTT. Translating it yields CASSQSQTATNEKLFF. This chain links TRBV4-2 with TRBJ1-4; no clear D gene. Trimming pared 2 bases from V and 0 bases from J, leaving 10 bases between. This CDR3 contains 16 residues. Germline assignment: CDR1 LGHNA and CDR2 YNFKEQ.

In its sample, this clone was seen a few times. V is TRBV12-5 and J is TRBJ2-3; D could derive from TRBD1 or TRBD2 (5 bases each). This CDR3 has 15 residues. The germline V gene has CDR1 LGHNT and CDR2 FRNRAP. Trimming removed 5 bases at V and 0 bases at J, with 12 bases between. The CDR3 sequence is CASGNSRDSTDTQYF. The DNA for the CDR3 is TGTGCTAGTGGTAATTCCCGGGACAGCACAGATACGCAGTATTTT.

The rearrangement joins TRBV4-1 to TRBJ2-7; D assignment may be TRBD1 or TRBD2 (5 bases each). The CDR3 is 15 residues long. Looked up from germline, CDR1 is MGHRA and CDR2 is YSYEKL. Trimming took off 4 bases at V and 3 bases at J, with 16 bases between the two ends. CDR3 sequence (DNA): TGCGCCAGCAGCCGCCTGATCGGGACCCGCTACGAGCAGTACTTC. Residues: CASSRLIGTRYEQYF.

The CDR3 nucleotides are TGTGCCAGCAGCTTAGGGGGACCAAACAGGAACAATGAGCAGTTCTTC. Its translation: CASSLGGPNRNNEQFF. This rearrangement joins TRBV7-9 to TRBJ2-1; D might be TRBD1 or TRBD2, each matching 5 bases. Between the trimmed V and J ends, which lost 1 base and 5 bases, there was a span of 15 bases. Germline CDR1 SEHNR, CDR2 FQNEAQ (reference sequence). The CDR3 sequence is 16 residues long.

The chain has TRBV6-5 and TRBJ1-1; possible D gene TRBD1, 5 bases. Trimming took off 2 bases at V and 5 bases at J, with 9 bases between the two ends. This CDR3 is built from 13 residues. The germline gives CDR1 MNHEY, CDR2 SVGAGI. The DNA of the CDR3 is TGTGCCAGCAGTTACGAAACAGGAACTGAAGCTTTCTTT. Translated: CASSYETGTEAFF.

V usage is TRBV7-2 and J usage is TRBJ2-7; 11 bases match TRBD2. CDR1 is SGHTA and CDR2 is FQGNSA in the germline V gene. V trimming: 2 bases; J trimming: 0 bases; junction bases outside the gene matches: 9. The CDR3 consists of 18 residues. The CDR3 sequence: CASSLLPGLAGPSYEQYF. In DNA form, the CDR3 reads TGTGCCAGCAGCTTACTCCCCGGACTAGCGGGTCCCTCCTACGAGCAGTACTTC.

The rearrangement joins TRBV28 to TRBJ2-2; D is unclear. The CDR3 has 14 residues. V lost 4 bases, J lost 3 bases, and 9 bases lay in between. Germline assignment: CDR1 MDHEN and CDR2 SYDVKM. The CDR3 region has the DNA TGTGCCAGCAGTTCAGGAGCCTACACCGGGGAGCTGTTTTTT. Protein sequence: CASSSGAYTGELFF.

The V and J genes are TRBV18 and TRBJ2-2; possibly TRBD1 or TRBD2 for D (6 bases each). Trimming stripped 1 base from V and 1 base from J, with 10 bases between. CDR1 is KGHSH, CDR2 LQKENI, per germline. This CDR3 comprises 16 residues. The CDR3 loop reads CASSPQQGGNTGELFF. As DNA, the CDR3 is TGTGCCAGCTCACCACAACAGGGAGGGAACACCGGGGAGCTGTTTTTT.

This clone was observed many times. This chain uses TRBV6-5 with TRBJ2-2, with D perhaps TRBD1 or TRBD2 (6 bases each). The CDR3 extends over 14 amino acids. V was trimmed by 9 bases and J by 4 bases, leaving 15 bases between them. Per germline, CDR1 MNHEY and CDR2 SVGAGI. The CDR3 DNA reads TGTGCCAGTCACGAAGGAGGGGGCACCGGGGAGCTGTTTTTT. It translates to CASHEGGGTGELFF.

The chain carries TRBV9 and TRBJ2-2, with D maybe TRBD2 (5 bases). Germline V lookup: CDR1 SGDLS, CDR2 YYNGEE. V dropped 4 bases and J dropped 13 bases, with 20 bases sitting between them. The CDR3 spans 14 residues. This chain's CDR3 is CASSSAQAGRGLFF. CDR3 nucleotide sequence: TGTGCCAGCAGCTCAGCTCAGGCCGGCCGGGGGCTGTTTTTT.

The rearrangement uses TRBV5-5 and TRBJ2-1; unclear D gene. This CDR3 spans 12 amino acids. Germline V gene lookup returns CDR1 SGHKS and CDR2 YYEKEE (reference sequence). Trimming took off 4 bases at V and 9 bases at J, with 11 bases between the two ends. In DNA form, the CDR3 reads TGTGCCAGCAGCACCTGGGGTCTTGAGCAGTTCTTC. Its protein product is CASSTWGLEQFF.

J is TRBJ2-1 and V is TRBV7-7; D unresolved. CDR3 length: 13 residues. CDR1 and CDR2 (germline): SSHAT, FNYEAQ (reference sequence). V was clipped by 1 base and J by 5 bases, with 6 bases between them. In nucleotides, the CDR3 is TGTGCCAGCAGCTTAGACGGTAACAATGAGCAGTTCTTC. Protein sequence: CASSLDGNNEQFF.

The rearrangement joins TRBV28 to TRBJ1-4; D unresolved. Germline V CDR1 and CDR2: MDHEN, SYDVKM. Trimming left V 6 bases short and J 1 base short, with 12 bases between. There are 15 residues in the CDR3. CDR3 in DNA: TGTGCCAGCAGCCGCTCCGGGAGAACTAATGAAAAACTGTTTTTT. Its protein product is CASSRSGRTNEKLFF.

V usage is TRBV7-2 and J usage is TRBJ2-1; no clear D. The CDR3 extends over 14 amino acids. CDR1 SGHTA and CDR2 FQGNSA come from the germline V gene. The V end was cut by 4 bases, the J end by 2 bases, with 9 bases between. CDR3 DNA: TGTGCCAGCAGCTCGGTGACCCCCTACAATGAGCAGTTCTTC. This encodes CASSSVTPYNEQFF. The full variable domain, with the rest looked up from reference TRBV7-2 and TRBJ2-1, is GAGVSQSPSNKVTEKGKDVELRCDPISGHTALYWYRQSLGQGLEFLIYFQGNSAPDKSGLPSDRFSAERTGGSVSTLTIQRTQQEDSAVYLCASSSVTPYNEQFFGPGTRLTVL.

This rearrangement joins TRBV2 to TRBJ2-1; possibly TRBD2 for D (5 bases). Trimming shortened V by 6 bases and J by 8 bases, and 11 bases separated the two germline ends. Germline loops: CDR1 SNHLY, CDR2 FYNNEI. The CDR3 covers 12 residues. CDR3 region: CASRVISDEQFF. The CDR3 bases are TGTGCCAGCAGGGTTATTAGCGATGAGCAGTTCTTC.

The table lists this clone with many counts. This chain uses TRBV19 with TRBJ1-1; 10 bases map to TRBD1. The CDR3 has 16 amino acids. Germline CDR1 LNHDA, CDR2 SQIVND (reference sequence). Trimming took 5 bases from V and 4 from J; bases not matched to a gene: 10. The DNA of the CDR3 is TGTGCCAGTAGTCCCTGGGGACAGGGGAGACCCACTGAAGCTTTCTTT. Its translation: CASSPWGQGRPTEAFF. Variable domain in full (rest from reference TRBV19 and TRBJ1-1): DGGITQSPKYLFRKEGQNVTLSCEQNLNHDAMYWYRQDPGQGLRLIYYSQIVNDFQKGDIAEGYSVSREKKESFPLTVTSAQKNPTAFYLCASSPWGQGRPTEAFFGQGTRLTVV.

The rearrangement links TRBV5-4 to TRBJ2-2; 10 nucleotides align to TRBD2. CDR3 length equals 16 residues. The V gene's germline CDR1 is SGHNT and CDR2 YYREEE (reference sequence). V dropped 4 bases and J dropped 4; count of bases not matched to a gene: 7. The CDR3 bases are TGTGCCAGCAGCCCTATGATAGCGGGAGGCACCGGGGAGCTGTTTTTT. Translated, it gives CASSPMIAGGTGELFF.

The rearrangement uses TRBV9 and TRBJ2-3; D is tentatively TRBD1 or TRBD2 (5 bases each). Germline CDR1 and CDR2: SGDLS and YYNGEE. The CDR3 is 15 amino acids. V was clipped by 4 bases and J by 6 bases, with 18 bases between them. The CDR3 nucleotides are TGTGCCAGCAGCCCCCGGGACCCCTGGGCCGATACGCAGTATTTT. Encoded protein: CASSPRDPWADTQYF.

This clone was found once. V is TRBV7-6 and J is TRBJ2-7; D is perhaps TRBD1 (6 bases). Trimming cost V 5 bases and J 3 bases, with 14 bases left between them. Germline V CDR1 and CDR2: SGHVS, FNYEAQ. The CDR3 is 14 amino acids. Here the CDR3 reads CASSVTDRNYEQYF. As DNA, the CDR3 is TGTGCCAGCAGCGTTACGGACAGAAACTACGAGCAGTACTTC.

This clone was observed once. The chain employs TRBV11-2 and TRBJ2-2, with 11 bases identical to TRBD2. Germline values: CDR1 SGHAT, CDR2 FQNNGV. The V segment lost 5 bases and the J segment 4 bases; nucleotides outside the gene matches: 9. This CDR3 contains 17 residues. CDR3 residues: CASSARLAGRSTGELFF. CDR3 sequence (DNA): TGTGCCAGCAGCGCACGACTAGCGGGAAGGAGCACCGGGGAGCTGTTTTTT.

The genes are TRBV27 and TRBJ2-3; no definite D call. V gave up 2 bases and J gave up 2 bases, with 5 bases separating them. Germline CDR1 MNHEY, CDR2 SMNVEV (reference sequence). The CDR3 totals 13 residues. The CDR3 region has the DNA TGTGCCAGCAGTTTACTAAACACAGATACGCAGTATTTT. This sequence encodes CASSLLNTDTQYF.

The V gene is TRBV10-3, the J gene TRBJ2-5; no firm D call. CDR1 and CDR2 from the germline V gene are ENHRY and SYGVKD. This CDR3 contains 12 residues. V dropped 2 bases and J dropped 2 bases, with 3 bases sitting between them. The CDR3 sequence is CAISERQETQYF. In DNA form, the CDR3 reads TGTGCCATCAGTGAGAGACAAGAGACCCAGTACTTC.